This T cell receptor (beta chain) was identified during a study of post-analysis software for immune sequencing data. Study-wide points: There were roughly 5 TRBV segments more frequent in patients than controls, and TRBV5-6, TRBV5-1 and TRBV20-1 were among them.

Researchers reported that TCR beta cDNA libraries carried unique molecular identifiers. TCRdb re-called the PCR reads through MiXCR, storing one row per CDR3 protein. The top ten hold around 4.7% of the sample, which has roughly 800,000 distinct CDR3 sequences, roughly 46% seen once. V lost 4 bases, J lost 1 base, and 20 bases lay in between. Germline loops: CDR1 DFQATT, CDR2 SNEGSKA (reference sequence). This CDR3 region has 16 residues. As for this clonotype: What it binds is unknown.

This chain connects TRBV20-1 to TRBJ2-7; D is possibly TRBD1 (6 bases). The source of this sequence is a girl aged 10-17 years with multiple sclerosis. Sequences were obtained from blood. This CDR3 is CSATDYPDRPSYEQYF. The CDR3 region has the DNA TGCAGTGCTACCGACTACCCAGACAGGCCGTCCTACGAGCAGTACTTC.